The 23 T cell receptor beta chains reported below all come from one sample, sequenced in a study of beta chain features in type 1 diabetes (dated 2018 in TCRdb). The study at large found these results: A moderate but significant shortening of TCRB CDR3 length was observed in type 1 diabetes patients in all four CD4+ subsets.

Their antigens are not known. The method was the immunoSEQ multiplex PCR assay. All of the isolated RNA was reverse transcribed with the High Capacity cDNA Reverse Transcription Kit, so expressed TCRB transcripts were sequenced. TCRdb retrieved this table from immuneACCESS and kept in-frame rearrangements only. Not all clones are present; in checked studies, unresolved V genes account for under half, and no reason is known for the remainder. Across this sample there are some 170,000 clones, with over 55% seen only once. Of the sample, under 0.1% falls within the top ten clones. Material: naive CD4+ T cells from blood. Taken with the paper, the label for cell subset or site translates to: true naive CD4+ T cells. These TCRs come from a man under 40 with type 1 diabetes.

V usage is TRBV10-3 and J usage is TRBJ2-2, with TRBD1 identical over 10 bases. Looked up from germline, CDR1 is ENHRY and CDR2 is SYGVKD. The CDR3 length is 15 residues. The V and J ends lost 3 bases and 4 bases, in that order; junction bases with no gene match: 2. This CDR3 reads CAISEGQGGTGELFF. In nucleotides, the CDR3 is TGTGCCATCAGTGAAGGACAGGGGGGCACCGGGGAGCTGTTTTTT.

This CDR3 reads CASSQLAGGLKTQYF. CDR3 DNA sequence: TGTGCCAGCAGCCAACTAGCGGGGGGGCTGAAGACCCAGTACTTC. J is TRBJ2-5 and V is TRBV7-2, with TRBD2 matching over 13 bases. In germline, CDR1 is SGHTA, CDR2 FQGNSA. Trimming at V came to 5 bases and at J to 6 bases, leaving 6 bases not matched to a gene. The CDR3 spans 15 residues.

The chain recombines TRBV7-9 with TRBJ1-2; no firm D call. Germline V gene data show CDR1 as SEHNR and CDR2 as FQNEAQ (reference sequence). V shed 1 base and J shed 8 bases, with 8 bases lying between them. The CDR3 contains 12 residues. The chain's CDR3 is CASSLDSLGYTF. The CDR3 DNA is TGTGCCAGCAGCTTAGACAGCCTCGGCTACACCTTC.

The chain's CDR3 is CASSLRQGSETQYF. In DNA, the CDR3 is TGTGCCAGCAGCCTTCGACAGGGTTCCGAGACCCAGTACTTC. This chain uses TRBV7-9 with TRBJ2-5, with 7 bases identical to TRBD1. In germline, CDR1 is SEHNR, CDR2 FQNEAQ (reference sequence). J was trimmed by 5 bases and V by 5 bases; bases with no gene match: 8. The CDR3 has 14 residues.

The rearrangement joins TRBV28 to TRBJ2-7; D assignment may be TRBD1 or TRBD2 (5 bases each). Germline assignment: CDR1 MDHEN and CDR2 SYDVKM. V gave up 7 bases and J gave up 2 bases, with 15 bases separating them. This CDR3 contains 14 residues. CDR3 nucleotide sequence: TGTGCCAGCACTGTAGGGACGGCAACCTACGAGCAGTACTTC. It yields the protein CASTVGTATYEQYF.

CDR3 coding DNA: TGCGCCAGCAGCCAAGATGAGGGACCCTATGGCTACACCTTC. This sequence encodes CASSQDEGPYGYTF. The chain uses TRBV4-3 and TRBJ1-2, with D possibly matching TRBD1 (5 bases). This CDR3 region has 14 residues. Trimming cost V 0 bases and J 4 bases, with 9 bases left between them. The germline V gene encodes CDR1 LGHNA and CDR2 YSLEER.

In DNA, the CDR3 is TGTGCCAGCAGCCCTCCCCGGGCCACCGGTAACTATGGCTACACCTTC. It translates to CASSPPRATGNYGYTF. The chain carries TRBV7-9 and TRBJ1-2, with D hard to call. The germline V gene encodes CDR1 SEHNR and CDR2 FQNEAQ (reference sequence). The ends were cut back, 5 bases at V and 1 base at J, with 17 bases in the middle. The CDR3 is 16 amino acids.

This chain connects TRBV4-3 to TRBJ2-7, with unresolved D. Trimming shortened V by 2 bases and J by 0 bases, and 8 bases separated the two germline ends. Per the germline V gene, CDR1 is LGHNA and CDR2 is YSLEER. The CDR3 contains 14 residues. The CDR3, as DNA: TGCGCCAGCAGCCAAACACAGTTCTCCTACGAGCAGTACTTC. This sequence encodes CASSQTQFSYEQYF.

This chain joins TRBV4-3 and TRBJ2-3; D ambiguous. The CDR3 runs to 16 residues. Germline CDR1 reads LGHNA; CDR2 reads YSLEER. Trimming left V 2 bases short and J 4 bases short, with 16 bases between. CDR3 in DNA: TGCGCCAGCAGCCAACATACAATCTCAGTCGCAGATACGCAGTATTTT. This sequence encodes CASSQHTISVADTQYF.

This chain joins TRBV29-1 and TRBJ1-2; tentative D call: TRBD1 (5 bases). Germline lookup yields CDR1 SQVTM and CDR2 ANQGSEA. V gave up 7 bases and J gave up 4 bases, with 19 bases separating them. The CDR3 runs 14 residues. The CDR3 sequence is CSAEDPGRGYGYTF. The CDR3 coding sequence is TGCAGCGCTGAGGATCCAGGGCGGGGCTATGGCTACACCTTC.

This rearrangement joins TRBV27 to TRBJ2-3, with D unresolved. V lost 5 bases to trimming and J lost 2 bases, with 11 bases between them. This CDR3 is built from 14 residues. Germline lookup yields CDR1 MNHEY and CDR2 SMNVEV (reference sequence). CDR3 nucleotide sequence: TGTGCCAGCAGTCTCCGCACTTTCACAGATACGCAGTATTTT. This codes for CASSLRTFTDTQYF.

V is TRBV27 and J is TRBJ2-6; D ambiguous. The ends were cut back, 3 bases at V and 4 bases at J, with 7 bases in the middle. Germline V gives CDR1 MNHEY, CDR2 SMNVEV (reference sequence). The CDR3 contains 14 residues. The CDR3 sequence is CASSFGPGANVLTF. Here the CDR3 DNA reads TGTGCCAGCAGTTTTGGGCCCGGGGCCAACGTCCTGACTTTC.

The chain couples TRBV30 to TRBJ2-7; the D call may be TRBD1 or TRBD2 (6 bases each). The germline gives CDR1 GTSNPN, CDR2 SVGIG (reference sequence). CDR3 size: 14 residues. V was trimmed by 5 bases and J by 2 bases, leaving 16 bases between them. The CDR3 spells CAWDGQGRTYEQYF. The CDR3 DNA follows: TGTGCCTGGGATGGGCAGGGGAGGACCTACGAGCAGTACTTC.

The chain combines TRBV10-3 with TRBJ2-3, with D uncertain. Trimming shortened V by 5 bases and J by 2 bases, and 5 bases separated the two germline ends. The CDR3 is 12 residues long. The germline V gene encodes CDR1 ENHRY and CDR2 SYGVKD. CDR3 nucleotide sequence: TGTGCCATCAGTAAAAACACAGATACGCAGTATTTT. Its protein is CAISKNTDTQYF.

The chain joins TRBV7-2 to TRBJ2-1; 14 bases are a match to TRBD2. Trimming cost V 6 bases and J 1 base; bases outside gene matches: 2. The germline gives CDR1 SGHTA, CDR2 FQGNSA. The CDR3 totals 16 residues. The CDR3 DNA follows: TGTGCCAGCAGTTGGACTAGCGGGGGGTCCTACAATGAGCAGTTCTTC. It encodes CASSWTSGGSYNEQFF.

The V and J genes are TRBV25-1 and TRBJ1-2, with TRBD1 matching 10 bases. Germline V gene sequence: CDR1 MGHDK, CDR2 SYGVNS. The CDR3 consists of 15 residues. Trimming cost V 4 bases and J 5 bases; bases outside gene matches: 7. The DNA of the CDR3 is TGTGCCAGCAGTGGAACCTGGGACAGGGGATATGGCTACACCTTC. Residues: CASSGTWDRGYGYTF.

This clone was detected a few times. The chain links TRBV7-2 to TRBJ2-5; 11 bases fit TRBD2. Germline V gene sequence: CDR1 SGHTA, CDR2 FQGNSA. With V trimmed by 10 bases and J by 2 bases, 6 bases remained unmatched. The CDR3 has 14 amino acids. The CDR3 bases are TGTGCCACCCGAGGGACTAGCGGTCAAGAGACCCAGTACTTC. Translating it yields CATRGTSGQETQYF.

This rearrangement joins TRBV9 to TRBJ2-1; 11 bases line up with TRBD2. Germline V CDR1 and CDR2: SGDLS, YYNGEE. The CDR3 is 14 amino acids. Losses at the gene ends were 2 bases for V and 6 bases for J; bases not matched to a gene: 1. CDR3 protein: CASSVSGGANEQFF. In DNA form, the CDR3 reads TGTGCCAGCAGCGTTAGCGGGGGGGCCAATGAGCAGTTCTTC.

V is TRBV10-3 and J is TRBJ2-4; either TRBD1 or TRBD2 may fit D (5 bases each). From germline, CDR1 is ENHRY and CDR2 SYGVKD. CDR3 length: 14 residues. Trimming removed 6 bases at V and 7 bases at J, with 16 bases between. The CDR3 DNA follows: TGTGCCATCAGGGCCGGGACCGTGCCCAACATTCAGTACTTC. Amino acid sequence: CAIRAGTVPNIQYF.

This sequence joins TRBV30 and TRBJ1-2; D ambiguous. The CDR3 is 11 amino acids. Trimming stripped 3 bases from V and 7 bases from J, with 9 bases between. Germline V gives CDR1 GTSNPN, CDR2 SVGIG (reference sequence). CDR3 amino acids: CAWSAAFGYTF. The CDR3 DNA follows: TGTGCCTGGAGCGCCGCGTTTGGCTACACCTTC.

Concerning this clone: Other DNA sequences in the sample encode the same CDR3. The chain has TRBV20-1 and TRBJ2-5, with D tentatively TRBD2 (6 bases). Germline V lookup: CDR1 DFQATT, CDR2 SNEGSKA (reference sequence). The CDR3 covers 11 residues. The V gene lost 6 bases and the J gene lost 4 bases, with 9 bases spanning the gap. This chain's CDR3 is CSAGGRETQYF. CDR3 in DNA: TGCAGTGCAGGAGGGAGAGAGACCCAGTACTTC.

V and J are TRBV6-5 and TRBJ2-3; the match to TRBD2 covers 12 bases. Germline V CDR1 and CDR2: MNHEY, SVGAGI. The CDR3 runs 16 residues. The trim removed 4 bases at V and 9 bases at J, leaving 11 bases unmatched. CDR3 sequence: CASSSPLAGGRGTQYF. The CDR3 DNA follows: TGTGCCAGCAGTTCCCCCCTAGCGGGGGGGCGGGGGACGCAGTATTTT.

The chain is built from TRBV28 and TRBJ2-1; D may match TRBD1 or TRBD2 (5 bases each). The CDR3 is made up of 12 amino acids. CDR1 is MDHEN, CDR2 SYDVKM, per germline. Trimming left V 3 bases short and J 13 bases short, with 13 bases between. CDR3: CASSFRDQSQFF. Written as DNA, the CDR3 is TGTGCCAGCAGTTTTCGGGACCAGAGCCAGTTCTTC.